This T cell receptor (beta chain) comes out of a study of STAT5B mutations in CD4+ large granular lymphocyte leukemia (dated by TCRdb to about 2022). About the investigation overall: Among healthy controls, the CDR3 'QG' motif was associated with a particular HLA allele. The TCRbeta repertoires of CD4+ T-cell large granular lymphocyte leukemia patients were compared with the TCRbeta repertoires of healthy blood donors. Flow cytometry performed on FACSCanto II or FACSVerse showed that the purified fractions had more than 95% purity among lymphocytes.

Spanning cysteine to phenylalanine, the CDR3 consists of 14 amino acids. The only DNA kept is the CDR3, 42 bases in frame from the first base. CDR1 and CDR2 are read off the germline V gene as SQVTM and ANQGSEA. The trim is 3 bases for V and 0 bases for J, with a gap of 10 bases between the germline ends. Note on this clone: The target of this receptor is not known. Base qualities are not recorded, but no much larger clone differs from it by a single base.

The immunoSEQ assay at survey resolution was applied to genomic DNA for sequencing of TCRbeta rearrangements. Per the source publication's procedure: In the TCR sequencing data, the smallest productive clonotype frequency that could be detected was 2.59 x 10-5. Only productive TCRbeta rearrangements, meaning sequences that were complete and in-frame, were kept for the analyses. The clonality of each sample was calculated as Simpson clonality in the immunoSEQ Analyzer version 3.0. Clones were binned by frequency as very rare, small, medium, large (1-20%) or hyperexpanded (>20%). OLGA 1.2.3 estimated generation probabilities, VDJtools produced V-gene circos plots, VDJdb was queried for specificities, and GLIPH identified CDR3 motifs. TCRdb carries this immuneACCESS record with in-frame sequences only. Its versions omit some clonotypes, under half of them owing to an unresolved V gene in the studies checked, with the rest unexplained. The DNA gave D and trimming, while V, J and clone size come from that table. The sample table holds 30,000 to 35,000 clones, of which roughly 80% were seen once. The biggest ten clones account for 4.4% of the sample.

Buffy coats from over 35 blood donors, supplied by the Finnish Red Cross blood service, were used as healthy controls. All TCR-sequenced material derived from peripheral blood: patient blood samples and healthy donor buffy coats. Peripheral blood mononuclear cells were isolated by Ficoll-Hypaque gradient centrifugation. For the healthy controls, CD4+ cells were obtained from buffy coats by magnetic purification. The Gentra Puregene Cell and Tissue kit was used to extract genomic DNA, and a Qubit 2.0 fluorometer was used to measure the amount of genomic DNA. Paper-wide results and their limitations: TRBV06-family usage was enriched among the top patient clones (8/27) compared with healthy controls (2/35). Data were not HLA-matched; higher clonality in CD4+ versus CD8+ T-LGLL could reflect the relatively small sample size. The main leukemic clonotypes were found to be private to each patient, although around 24% of the main leukemic clonotypes were detected at low frequency in the non-leukemic repertoires of other patients. Greater clonality appeared to be present in CD4-sorted patient repertoires than in healthy CD4+ repertoires, and the difference was retained after the putative leukemic clones were removed.

The sequenced sample was CD4+ T cells from blood buffy coats. The chain employs TRBV29-1 and TRBJ2-3; the D gene is perhaps TRBD1, from 6 matching bases. The sequence derives from a human donor in good health. Here the CDR3 is given as CSVDQGRSTDTQYF. In nucleotides, the sequence is TGCAGCGTTGATCAGGGGCGAAGCACAGATACGCAGTATTTT.